A selection of T cell receptor beta chains follows, all from one sample in a study of blood T cell repertoires in COVID-19. The table came from immunoSEQ multiplex PCR; TCRdb's copy has only in-frame clones and leaves some out. The sample lists about 250,000 clones; roughly 85% were seen once. What was sequenced was PBMCs or T cells enriched from blood (not recorded which). The receptors stem from a woman younger than 45 who had recovered from COVID-19. The CDR3 runs from the conserved cysteine through the conserved F or W. A D gene is named only where the DNA matches it firmly. Where a row states a size, it is once, few, many or the class of an expanded clone; other rows omit it.

cdr3_length: 13; j_call: TRBJ1-5; clone_size: .; d_call: .; v_call: TRBV28; cdr3_nt: TGTGCCAGCAGTTTACAACCCCACGGGCCCCAGCATTTT; cdr3_aa: CASSLQPHGPQHF
cdr3_length: 14; j_call: TRBJ1-3; clone_size: .; d_call: .; v_call: TRBV27; cdr3_nt: TGTGCCAGTTCACAGGGAATATCTGGAAACACCATATATTTT; cdr3_aa: CASSQGISGNTIYF
cdr3_length: 15; j_call: TRBJ2-3; clone_size: .; d_call: TRBD1; v_call: TRBV19; cdr3_nt: TGTGCCAGTAGCCAAGACAGGGCGGGCTGGGATACGCAGTATTTT; cdr3_aa: CASSQDRAGWDTQYF
cdr3_length: 13; j_call: TRBJ1-1; clone_size: .; d_call: .; v_call: TRBV28; cdr3_nt: TGTGCCAGCTCCTGGGGGGGAGGGTCGGAAGCTTTCTTT; cdr3_aa: CASSWGGGSEAFF
cdr3_length: 13; j_call: TRBJ1-6; clone_size: .; d_call: .; v_call: TRBV7-2; cdr3_nt: TGTGCCAGCAGCTTAGGTAGTAATTCACCCCTCCACTTT; cdr3_aa: CASSLGSNSPLHF
cdr3_length: 16; j_call: TRBJ2-1; clone_size: .; d_call: TRBD2; v_call: TRBV28; cdr3_nt: TGTGCCAGCAGTTCGACTAGCGGGAGTTCGTACAATGAGCAGTTCTTC; cdr3_aa: CASSSTSGSSYNEQFF
cdr3_length: 14; j_call: TRBJ2-5; clone_size: .; d_call: .; v_call: TRBV2; cdr3_nt: TGTGCCAGCAGGAGGGATCTCGGGTCGGAGACCCAGTACTTC; cdr3_aa: CASRRDLGSETQYF
cdr3_length: 12; j_call: TRBJ2-2; clone_size: once; d_call: .; v_call: TRBV3-1/TRBV3-2; cdr3_nt: TGTGCCAGCCTTTCCCACACCGGGGAGCTGTTTTTT; cdr3_aa: CASLSHTGELFF
cdr3_length: 11; j_call: TRBJ1-2; clone_size: .; d_call: .; v_call: TRBV5-6; cdr3_nt: TGTGCCAGCAGCTTCGACTATGGCTACACCTTC; cdr3_aa: CASSFDYGYTF
cdr3_length: 15; j_call: TRBJ1-6; clone_size: .; d_call: TRBD1; v_call: TRBV27; cdr3_nt: TGTGCCAGCAGTTTGCTCAGGGGGCAGGGTTCACCCCTCCACTTT; cdr3_aa: CASSLLRGQGSPLHF
cdr3_length: 16; j_call: TRBJ2-3; clone_size: .; d_call: TRBD2; v_call: TRBV18; cdr3_nt: TGTGCCAGCTCACTGGGACTAGCGGGGATCACAGATACGCAGTATTTT; cdr3_aa: CASSLGLAGITDTQYF
cdr3_length: 18; j_call: TRBJ1-2; clone_size: .; d_call: TRBD1; v_call: TRBV19; cdr3_nt: TGTGCCAGTAGTACCCGAGGGGCTGACAGGGGAGATGACTATGGCTACACCTTC; cdr3_aa: CASSTRGADRGDDYGYTF
cdr3_length: 12; j_call: TRBJ2-7; clone_size: .; d_call: .; v_call: TRBV28; cdr3_nt: TGTGCCAGCAGTCCCACAGGGAACGAGCAGTACTTC; cdr3_aa: CASSPTGNEQYF
cdr3_length: 15; j_call: TRBJ2-5; clone_size: .; d_call: TRBD1; v_call: TRBV30; cdr3_nt: TGTGCCTGGAGTTCCGGCAGGGGGCTATTTGAGACCCAGTACTTC; cdr3_aa: CAWSSGRGLFETQYF
cdr3_length: 15; j_call: TRBJ2-3; clone_size: once; d_call: TRBD1; v_call: TRBV27; cdr3_nt: TGTGCCACCTACTTAGGGACAGGGGGGACAGATACGCAGTATTTT; cdr3_aa: CATYLGTGGTDTQYF
cdr3_length: 16; j_call: TRBJ1-5; clone_size: .; d_call: .; v_call: TRBV30; cdr3_nt: TGTGCCTGGAGTGTGGGTTCAGGTTATAGCAATCAGCCCCAGCATTTT; cdr3_aa: CAWSVGSGYSNQPQHF
cdr3_length: 14; j_call: TRBJ2-5; clone_size: .; d_call: .; v_call: TRBV5-1; cdr3_nt: TGCGCCAGCAGCCCCGGAGGGGGGGTGGAGACCCAGTACTTC; cdr3_aa: CASSPGGGVETQYF
cdr3_length: 13; j_call: TRBJ2-3; clone_size: .; d_call: .; v_call: TRBV28; cdr3_nt: TGTGCCAGCAGTACCCCGGGGACAGATACGCAGTATTTT; cdr3_aa: CASSTPGTDTQYF
cdr3_length: 13; j_call: TRBJ1-2; clone_size: .; d_call: TRBD1; v_call: TRBV6-6; cdr3_nt: TGTGCCAGCAGTTACTCCCAGGGGGCGGGGGACACCTTC; cdr3_aa: CASSYSQGAGDTF
cdr3_length: 13; j_call: TRBJ1-4; clone_size: few; d_call: TRBD1; v_call: TRBV11-2; cdr3_nt: TGTGCCAGCACGGGACAGCTTAATGAAAAACTGTTTTTT; cdr3_aa: CASTGQLNEKLFF
cdr3_length: 15; j_call: TRBJ2-7; clone_size: .; d_call: .; v_call: TRBV6-5; cdr3_nt: TGTGCCAGCAGTTACGATAGACCTCCAGGCCACGAGCAGTACTTC; cdr3_aa: CASSYDRPPGHEQYF
cdr3_length: 15; j_call: TRBJ1-2; clone_size: .; d_call: TRBD1; v_call: TRBV29-1; cdr3_nt: TGCAGCGTTGGCGTGGGCAGGGGGCTCAACTATGGCTACACCTTC; cdr3_aa: CSVGVGRGLNYGYTF
cdr3_length: 15; j_call: TRBJ2-2; clone_size: .; d_call: TRBD2; v_call: TRBV2; cdr3_nt: TGTGCCAGCAGGATCGGGACTAGCGAACCCGGGGAGCTGTTTTTT; cdr3_aa: CASRIGTSEPGELFF
cdr3_length: 14; j_call: TRBJ1-1; clone_size: .; d_call: .; v_call: TRBV30; cdr3_nt: TGTGCCTGGTTGGAGGGCAGAGGGATCACTGAAGCTTTCTTT; cdr3_aa: CAWLEGRGITEAFF
cdr3_length: 16; j_call: TRBJ1-1; clone_size: few; d_call: .; v_call: TRBV5-1; cdr3_nt: TGCGCCAGCAGCTTGGTACAATACCCAGGGTTCCCTGAAGCTTTCTTT; cdr3_aa: CASSLVQYPGFPEAFF
cdr3_length: 15; j_call: TRBJ1-1; clone_size: once; d_call: .; v_call: TRBV4-1; cdr3_nt: TGCGCCAGCAGCCAAGCGATACAGGTTCCCACTGAAGCTTTCTTT; cdr3_aa: CASSQAIQVPTEAFF
cdr3_length: 18; j_call: TRBJ2-3; clone_size: many; d_call: TRBD2; v_call: TRBV9; cdr3_nt: TGTGCCAGCAGCGTGAGCCCTGGGACTAGCGCTTACACAGATACGCAGTATTTT; cdr3_aa: CASSVSPGTSAYTDTQYF
cdr3_length: 15; j_call: TRBJ2-7; clone_size: .; d_call: TRBD1; v_call: TRBV7-9; cdr3_nt: TGTGCCAGCAGCTTAGGGGTCAGGGGGTCGGGCGAGCAGTACTTC; cdr3_aa: CASSLGVRGSGEQYF
cdr3_length: 14; j_call: TRBJ1-6; clone_size: .; d_call: TRBD1; v_call: TRBV19; cdr3_nt: TGTGCCAGTAGTCCTCAGGGGGCTAATTCACCCCTCCACTTT; cdr3_aa: CASSPQGANSPLHF
cdr3_length: 14; j_call: TRBJ1-2; clone_size: once; d_call: TRBD1; v_call: TRBV6-1; cdr3_nt: TGTGCCAGCAGTGAAGCCGTGACAGGGAATGGCTACACCTTC; cdr3_aa: CASSEAVTGNGYTF
cdr3_length: 18; j_call: TRBJ1-5; clone_size: .; d_call: .; v_call: TRBV29-1; cdr3_nt: TGCAGCGATGCGGGCGGCCCGACCCGGCACTATAGCAATCAGCCCCAGCATTTT; cdr3_aa: CSDAGGPTRHYSNQPQHF